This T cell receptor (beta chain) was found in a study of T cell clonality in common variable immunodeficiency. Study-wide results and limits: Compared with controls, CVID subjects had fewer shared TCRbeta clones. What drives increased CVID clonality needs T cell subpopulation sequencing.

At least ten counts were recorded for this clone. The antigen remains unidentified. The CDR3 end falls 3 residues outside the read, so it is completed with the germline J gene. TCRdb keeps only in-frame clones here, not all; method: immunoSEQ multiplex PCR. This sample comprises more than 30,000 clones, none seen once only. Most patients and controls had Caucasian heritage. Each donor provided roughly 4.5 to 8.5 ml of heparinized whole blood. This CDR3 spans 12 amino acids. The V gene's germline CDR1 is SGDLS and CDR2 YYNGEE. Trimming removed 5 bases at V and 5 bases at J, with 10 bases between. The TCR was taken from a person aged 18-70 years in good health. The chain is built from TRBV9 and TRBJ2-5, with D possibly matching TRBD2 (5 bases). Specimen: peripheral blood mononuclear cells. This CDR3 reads CASSDTGETQYF. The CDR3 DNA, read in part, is TGTGCCAGCAGTGATACGGGGGAGACC.